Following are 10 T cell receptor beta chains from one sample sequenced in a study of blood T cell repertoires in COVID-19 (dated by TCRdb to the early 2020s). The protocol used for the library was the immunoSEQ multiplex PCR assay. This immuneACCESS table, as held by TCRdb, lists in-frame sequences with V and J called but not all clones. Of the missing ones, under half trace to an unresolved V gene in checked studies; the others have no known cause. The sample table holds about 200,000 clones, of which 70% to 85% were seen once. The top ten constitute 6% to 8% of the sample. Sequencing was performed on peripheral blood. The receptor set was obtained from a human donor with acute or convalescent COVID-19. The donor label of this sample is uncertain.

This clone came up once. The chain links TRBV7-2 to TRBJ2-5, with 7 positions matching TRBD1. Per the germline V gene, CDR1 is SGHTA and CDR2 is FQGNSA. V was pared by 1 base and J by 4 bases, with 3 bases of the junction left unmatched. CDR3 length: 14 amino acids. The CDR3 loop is CASSLVGGRETQYF. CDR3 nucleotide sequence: TGTGCCAGCAGCTTAGTAGGGGGCCGAGAGACCCAGTACTTC.

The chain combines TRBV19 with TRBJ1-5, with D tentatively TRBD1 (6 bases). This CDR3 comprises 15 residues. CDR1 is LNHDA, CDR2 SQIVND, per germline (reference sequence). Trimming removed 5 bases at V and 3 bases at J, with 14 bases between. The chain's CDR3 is CASSLGQGYNQPQHF. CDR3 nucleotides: TGTGCCAGTAGTCTCGGTCAGGGGTACAATCAGCCCCAGCATTTT.

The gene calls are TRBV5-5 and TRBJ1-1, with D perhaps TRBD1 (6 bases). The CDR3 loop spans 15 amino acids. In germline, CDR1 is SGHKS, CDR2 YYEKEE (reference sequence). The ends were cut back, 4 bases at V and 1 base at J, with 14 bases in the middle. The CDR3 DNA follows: TGTGCCAGCAGCGGGGGCTGGGGACCGAACACTGAAGCTTTCTTT. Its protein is CASSGGWGPNTEAFF.

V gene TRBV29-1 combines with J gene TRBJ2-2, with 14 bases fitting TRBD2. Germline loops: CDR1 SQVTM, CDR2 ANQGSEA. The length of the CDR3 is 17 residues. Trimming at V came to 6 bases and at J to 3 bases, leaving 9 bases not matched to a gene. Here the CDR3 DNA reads TGCAGCGTGGAAAGGACTAGCGGGAGGCTGGACACCGGGGAGCTGTTTTTT. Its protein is CSVERTSGRLDTGELFF.

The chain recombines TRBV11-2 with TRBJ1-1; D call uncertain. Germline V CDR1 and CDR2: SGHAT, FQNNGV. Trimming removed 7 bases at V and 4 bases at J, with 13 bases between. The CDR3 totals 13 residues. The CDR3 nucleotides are TGTGCCAGCACCTCTTTTAGAGCCACTGAAGCTTTCTTT. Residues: CASTSFRATEAFF.

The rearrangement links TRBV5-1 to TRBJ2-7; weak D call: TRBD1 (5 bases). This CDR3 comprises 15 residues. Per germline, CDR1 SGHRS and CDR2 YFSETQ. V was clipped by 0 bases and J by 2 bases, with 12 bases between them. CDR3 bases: TGCGCCAGCAGCTTGGCGGCAGGGCTAACCTACGAGCAGTACTTC. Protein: CASSLAAGLTYEQYF.

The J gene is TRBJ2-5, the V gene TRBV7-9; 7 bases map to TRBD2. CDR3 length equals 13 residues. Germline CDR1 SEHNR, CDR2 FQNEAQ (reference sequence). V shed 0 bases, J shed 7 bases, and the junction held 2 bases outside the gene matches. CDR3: CASSLAPSGTQYF. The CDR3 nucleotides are TGTGCCAGCAGCTTAGCGCCTAGCGGGACCCAGTACTTC.

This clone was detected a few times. CDR3 sequence (DNA): TGTGCCAGTCGGACTAGCGGGAGTACGAATGAGCAGTTCTTC. Translating it yields CASRTSGSTNEQFF. The chain combines TRBV19 with TRBJ2-1; 13 positions match TRBD2. Trimming cost V 8 bases and J 7 bases; bases outside gene matches: 5. This CDR3 spans 14 amino acids. Germline V CDR1 and CDR2: LNHDA, SQIVND (reference sequence).

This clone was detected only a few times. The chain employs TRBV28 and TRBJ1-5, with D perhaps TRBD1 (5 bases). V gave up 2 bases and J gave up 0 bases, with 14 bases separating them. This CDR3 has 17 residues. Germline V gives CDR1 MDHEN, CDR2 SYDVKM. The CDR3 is CASSLTGWGLSNQPQHF. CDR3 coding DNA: TGTGCCAGCAGTTTAACAGGTTGGGGCCTTAGCAATCAGCCCCAGCATTTT.

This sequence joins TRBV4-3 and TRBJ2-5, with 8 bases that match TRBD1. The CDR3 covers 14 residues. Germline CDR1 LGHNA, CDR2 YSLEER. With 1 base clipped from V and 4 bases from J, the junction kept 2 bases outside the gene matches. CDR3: CASSQGTGLETQYF. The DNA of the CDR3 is TGCGCCAGCAGCCAAGGGACAGGGTTAGAGACCCAGTACTTC.